The next 21 T cell receptor beta chains were all read from a single sample in a study of CD8+CD57+ T cells in acquired aplastic anemia. CD8+CD57+ cell expansion, shown by flow cytometry, had occurred in the patients selected for sequencing. The TCR beta profiling, which covered VDJ combination and CDR3 sequence, was carried out using genomic DNA as the template. TCRdb re-called the reads through MiXCR, storing one row per CDR3 protein. This sample carries hundreds of thousands of distinct CDR3 sequences, 40% to 50% of them seen once, and the ten largest clones take approximately 7.8%. Material for sequencing was sorted CD4+, CD8+, or CD8+CD57+ T cells (not recorded which) from PBMCs. Every receptor here comes from a human donor with aplastic anemia.

V gene TRBV29-1 combines with J gene TRBJ1-1, with no clear D. The length of the CDR3 is 11 residues. V gave up 8 bases and J gave up 1 base, with 8 bases separating them. Germline V gives CDR1 SQVTM, CDR2 ANQGSEA. CDR3 sequence: CSSWANTEAFF. CDR3 sequence (DNA): TGCAGCTCTTGGGCGAACACTGAAGCTTTCTTT.

V usage is TRBV9 and J usage is TRBJ2-3; D is undetermined. CDR1 is SGDLS, CDR2 YYNGEE, per germline. There are 14 residues in the CDR3. Trimming pared 7 bases from V and 2 bases from J, leaving 14 bases between. The CDR3 protein is CASHSEPNTDTQYF. In DNA, the CDR3 is TGTGCCAGCCACTCGGAACCGAACACAGATACGCAGTATTTT.

This clonotype has just one count. This chain connects TRBV7-8 to TRBJ2-6; D gene uncertain. The germline CDR1 and CDR2 sequences are SGHVS and FQNEAQ. The CDR3 extends over 19 amino acids. V lost 4 bases, J lost 0 bases, and 19 bases lay in between. The chain's CDR3 is CASSYHLLSLSSGANVLTF. The CDR3 bases are TGTGCCAGCAGCTATCACCTCCTGTCCCTGTCCTCTGGGGCCAACGTCCTGACTTTC. The complete variable domain, with remaining parts taken from reference TRBV7-8 and TRBJ2-6, reads GAGVSQSPRYKVAKRGQDVALRCDPISGHVSLFWYQQALGQGPEFLTYFQNEAQLDKSGLPSDRFFAERPEGSVSTLKIQRTQQEDSAVYLCASSYHLLSLSSGANVLTFGAGSRLTVL.

The table lists this clonotype with many counts. V is TRBV20-1 and J is TRBJ1-1, with D tentatively TRBD1 (6 bases). V was shortened by 0 bases and J by 7 bases, with 12 bases between the two germline ends. From germline, CDR1 is DFQATT and CDR2 SNEGSKA (reference sequence). The CDR3 covers 13 residues. The CDR3 here is CSARERGEIEAFF. The CDR3, as DNA: TGCAGTGCTAGAGAAAGGGGGGAGATTGAAGCTTTCTTT.

The table lists this clonotype with a few counts. The chain couples TRBV12-3 or TRBV12-4 to TRBJ1-2, with unresolved D. The CDR3 is made up of 17 amino acids. V shed 2 bases and J shed 0 bases, with 16 bases lying between them. CDR3 DNA: TGTGCCAGCAGTTTAAATCTGTTAGGGCAAGCTAACTATGGCTACACCTTC. Protein sequence: CASSLNLLGQANYGYTF.

This clonotype was counted once. The chain combines TRBV7-8 with TRBJ1-6, with a possible D match to TRBD1 (5 bases). Germline CDR1 and CDR2: SGHVS and FQNEAQ. V dropped 3 bases and J dropped 7 bases, with 10 bases sitting between them. The length of the CDR3 is 14 residues. CDR3 sequence: CASSLGQPNSPLHF. Written as DNA, the CDR3 is TGTGCCAGCAGCTTGGGGCAGCCGAATTCACCCCTCCACTTT.

This clonotype was picked up a small number of times. Given a much more abundant clone one base away, this may be a read error. The chain recombines TRBV11-1 with TRBJ2-7; 7 bases fit TRBD2. The CDR3 has 14 amino acids. Germline V lookup: CDR1 SGHAT, CDR2 FQDESV (reference sequence). The CDR3 DNA sequence: TGTGCCAGCGGCTTAGCGGGCGAAATCTACGAGCAGTACTTC. The encoded protein is CASGLAGEIYEQYF.

This clonotype came up many times. This rearrangement joins TRBV5-1 to TRBJ1-1; 7 bases match TRBD1. Germline V gene lookup returns CDR1 SGHRS and CDR2 YFSETQ. The CDR3 runs to 13 residues. V was pared by 1 base and J by 7 bases, with 4 bases of the junction left unmatched. The CDR3 loop reads CASSLTGEVEAFF. The CDR3 region has the DNA TGCGCCAGCAGCTTGACAGGGGAGGTTGAAGCTTTCTTT.

This clonotype appeared once. The V gene is TRBV19, the J gene TRBJ1-5; D is ambiguous. Trimming pared 9 bases from V and 0 bases from J, leaving 12 bases between. The CDR3 spans 14 residues. Germline V CDR1 and CDR2: LNHDA, SQIVND (reference sequence). The CDR3 nucleotides are TGTGCCAGCCATGGACTGTATAGCAATCAGCCCCAGCATTTT. Translating gives CASHGLYSNQPQHF.

This clonotype was found a few times. CDR3 region: CASRTGEAAEAFF. The CDR3 region has the DNA TGTGCCAGCAGGACAGGGGAAGCGGCTGAAGCTTTCTTT. The chain has TRBV6-2 or TRBV6-3 and TRBJ1-1, with 8 bases that match TRBD1. The CDR3 length is 13 residues. V was clipped by 6 bases and J by 6 bases; unmatched bases: 6. The germline CDR1 and CDR2 sequences are MNHEY and SVGEGT.

This clonotype has only one observation. Lacking the conserved final phenylalanine or tryptophan, this CDR3 likely reflects a read error. The J gene is TRBJ1-2, the V gene TRBV25-1; no clear D. The CDR3 runs to 12 residues. The V gene lost 2 bases and the J gene lost 5 bases, with 6 bases spanning the gap. From germline, CDR1 is MGHDK and CDR2 SYGVNS. CDR3 sequence: CASSELRYGYTL. In DNA, the CDR3 is TGTGCCAGCAGTGAACTGCGATATGGCTACACCCTC.

This clonotype was found many times. The gene calls are TRBV7-8 and TRBJ2-7, with 8 bases aligning to TRBD2. Germline V lookup: CDR1 SGHVS, CDR2 FQNEAQ. This CDR3 spans 13 amino acids. The V and J ends lost 5 bases and 3 bases, in that order; junction bases with no gene match: 3. CDR3 residues: CASSGLAVYEQYF. The CDR3 nucleotides read TGTGCCAGCAGCGGACTAGCAGTCTACGAGCAGTACTTC.

There are many counts of this clonotype. The chain recombines TRBV6-5 with TRBJ2-1, with D possibly being TRBD1 (6 bases). V shed 4 bases and J shed 10 bases, with 11 bases lying between them. Germline values: CDR1 MNHEY, CDR2 SVGAGI. This CDR3 region has 12 residues. The CDR3 DNA reads TGTGCCAGCAGTTTTTCCGGGACAGAGCAGTTCTTC. Translating it yields CASSFSGTEQFF.

About this clonotype: A read error is possible here, since a much larger clone lies one base away. The chain uses TRBV10-2 and TRBJ2-7; TRBD2 is a possible D gene (5 bases). The CDR3 extends over 14 amino acids. Germline V gene data show CDR1 as WSHSY and CDR2 as SAAADI. The CDR3 region is CASSETVGSYGQYF. CDR3 bases: TGCGCCAGCAGTGAGACCGTAGGGAGCTACGGGCAGTACTTC.

The chain joins TRBV7-8 to TRBJ2-7, with 9 bases matching TRBD1. V gave up 1 base and J gave up 2 bases; unmatched junction bases: 3. This CDR3 has 15 amino acids. Germline V CDR1 and CDR2: SGHVS, FQNEAQ. CDR3: CASSLGRQGAYEQYF. The CDR3 nucleotides read TGTGCCAGCAGCTTAGGTAGACAGGGGGCCTACGAGCAGTACTTC.

This clonotype has just one count. V and J are TRBV7-9 and TRBJ1-6, with TRBD1 matching over 7 bases. Germline CDR1 and CDR2: SEHNR and FQNEAQ (reference sequence). Trimming at V came to 1 base and at J to 10 bases, leaving 7 bases not matched to a gene. The CDR3 has 15 residues. The CDR3 DNA reads as TGTGCCAGCAGCTTAGAGGGGGCGCATCACTCACCCCTCCACTTT. The encoded protein is CASSLEGAHHSPLHF.

Ten or more counts support this clonotype. This sequence joins TRBV9 and TRBJ1-2; a possible D gene is TRBD1 (5 bases). The CDR3 is 17 residues long. Trimming took 0 bases from V and 6 from J, leaving 21 bases between them. Germline V gives CDR1 SGDLS, CDR2 YYNGEE. Written as DNA, the CDR3 is TGTGCCAGCAGCGTAGCGGAATTTGAGGGGTCCCGGGATGGCTACACCTTC. It specifies CASSVAEFEGSRDGYTF.

As regards this clonotype: This is likely a read error, given that the CDR3 carries no conserved phenylalanine or tryptophan at its end. The chain uses TRBV10-1 and TRBJ2-3; TRBD2 is a possible D gene (6 bases). The CDR3 is made up of 15 amino acids. The V gene's germline CDR1 is WNHNN and CDR2 SYGVQD (reference sequence). The CDR3 sequence: CASRPTGEITDTQYL. CDR3 nucleotides: TGTGCCAGCAGACCCACGGGGGAAATCACAGATACGCAGTATCTT.

This clonotype was observed a few times. A single base separates this from a much larger clone, so it may be a read error. V and J are TRBV20-1 and TRBJ2-3; 7 bases line up with TRBD2. The CDR3 sequence is 15 residues long. The V gene's germline CDR1 is DFQATT and CDR2 SNEGSKA (reference sequence). The CDR3 DNA reads as TGCAGTGCTGGAGATATACTAGCGTCCTCAGATACGCAGTATTTT. Protein: CSAGDILASSDTQYF.

The sample holds a few counts of this clonotype. This chain links TRBV10-3 with TRBJ2-1; possibly TRBD1 or TRBD2 for D (7 bases each). The V gene lost 10 bases and the J gene lost 3 bases, with 25 bases spanning the gap. The germline gives CDR1 ENHRY, CDR2 SYGVKD. CDR3 length equals 17 residues. The CDR3 DNA sequence: TGTGCCAGCAGGGGGGGTCGGGGGAACCTAGACTACAATGAGCAGTTCTTC. Its protein is CASRGGRGNLDYNEQFF.

V gene TRBV29-1 combines with J gene TRBJ1-2, with D perhaps matching TRBD1 (6 bases). Germline values: CDR1 SQVTM, CDR2 ANQGSEA. CDR3 size: 12 residues. Trimming cost V 1 base and J 3 bases, with 6 bases left between them. The CDR3 nucleotides read TGCAGCGTTGAAGGGACAGACTATGGCTACACCTTC. Translation: CSVEGTDYGYTF.